This is a list of T cell receptor beta chains from one sample in a study of blood T cell repertoires in COVID-19. Repertoires were generated with immunoSEQ multiplex PCR, while TCRdb's copy carries only in-frame clones and drops some. The table lists tens of thousands of clones, over 70% of them singletons. Material for sequencing was peripheral blood. The receptors were sampled from a woman in her seventies with acute or convalescent COVID-19. Each CDR3 is given with its conserved first and last residue.

J | V | CDR3
TRBJ1-5 | TRBV19 | CASRSRDRGRQPQHF
TRBJ2-7 | TRBV21-1 | CASSKRQGGTGNEQYF
TRBJ1-4 | TRBV5-1 | CASSLSQTLNNEKLFF
TRBJ1-5 | TRBV24-1 | CATSDRPPWGLWGNQPQHF
TRBJ1-5 | TRBV28 | CASSLAGQTSNQPQHF
TRBJ1-2 | TRBV15 | CATSRGGLGGGYTF
TRBJ1-2 | TRBV5-4 | CASSPHLQGAPHF
TRBJ2-2 | TRBV6-6 | CASSLTGINTGELFF
TRBJ2-1 | TRBV6-2/TRBV6-3 | CASSYPGYYNEQFF
TRBJ1-1 | TRBV19 | CASSTPTGSLNTEAFF
TRBJ1-2 | TRBV5-4 | CASSEDNGYTF
TRBJ1-5 | TRBV6-5 | CASSYQGYSNQPQHF
TRBJ1-5 | TRBV11-2 | CASSLGAGTDNQPQHF
TRBJ1-3 | TRBV2 | CASSESGNTIYF
TRBJ2-2 | TRBV7-9 | CASQPGTGNTGELFF
TRBJ2-5 | TRBV7-9 | CASSSPTDRGQETQYF
TRBJ1-1 | TRBV30 | CAWSIGGTEAFF
TRBJ1-1 | TRBV9 | CASSVSGHTEAFF
TRBJ2-5 | TRBV19 | CASRLAGETQYF
TRBJ2-3 | TRBV27 | CASSDLGGGGTDTQYF
TRBJ2-1 | TRBV2 | CASSRSGRTDEQFF
TRBJ1-2 | TRBV14 | CASSRTGQGKNHGYTF
TRBJ2-3 | TRBV7-2 | CASSLGQVVTDTQYF
TRBJ2-7 | TRBV5-6 | CASSLDRITYEQYF
TRBJ2-2 | TRBV11-2 | CASSPRVIAGELFF
TRBJ1-2 | TRBV20-1 | CSASRQGYGYTF
TRBJ2-3 | TRBV7-8 | CASSQSSDTQYF
TRBJ1-4 | TRBV6-4 | CASRIFIRADHTTNEKLFF
TRBJ1-2 | TRBV3-1/TRBV3-2 | CASSPTGATVYGYTF
TRBJ2-5 | TRBV5-1 | CASSLAGEKTQYF
TRBJ1-2 | TRBV7-2 | CASSFSDFGYGYTF
TRBJ1-3 | TRBV15 | CATSKNPRFLSGNTIYF
TRBJ1-4 | TRBV2 | CASTRDRATNEKLFF
TRBJ1-2 | TRBV7-2 | CASSFQGEIRGYTF
TRBJ2-5 | TRBV27 | CASSPKTTGETQYF
TRBJ2-1 | TRBV29-1 | CSVNTLGGGLYEQFF
TRBJ2-5 | TRBV5-4 | CASSMDSHQETQYF
TRBJ1-2 | TRBV4-1 | CASSHQGAGYTF
TRBJ1-1 | TRBV6-2/TRBV6-3 | CASSTRTALRGEAFF